These 23 T cell receptor beta chains share one sample of origin, sequenced in a study of Ad26.COV2.S vaccination and SARS-CoV-2 variants. Generated by immunoSEQ multiplex PCR, the TCRdb table keeps only in-frame clones and is missing some. The sample consists of around 450,000 clones, approximately 89% of them appearing once. The treatment was: some 19 received Ad26.COV2.S at low or high dose, single or two shots; a few received placebo; per-sample allocation not given. Day 63 following the first vaccine or placebo injection was when the samples were taken. This specimen was peripheral blood, taken in a trial of Ad26.COV2.S vaccine versus placebo. The source of these receptors is a person between 18 and 65 years old who received the Ad26.COV2.S COVID-19 vaccine or a placebo.

The chain links TRBV28 to TRBJ2-7; no reliable D call. The germline V and J ends were trimmed by 7 bases and 2 bases, with 18 bases remaining between them. This CDR3 comprises 15 residues. Germline CDR1 and CDR2: MDHEN and SYDVKM. The CDR3 nucleotides are TGTGCCAGCACATCGGGCAACCAAGCTCCCTACGAGCAGTACTTC. Translated: CASTSGNQAPYEQYF.

The chain is built from TRBV5-1 and TRBJ2-1; D is ambiguous. Trimming pared 1 base from V and 7 bases from J, leaving 12 bases between. This CDR3 has 14 amino acids. Germline values: CDR1 SGHRS, CDR2 YFSETQ. The CDR3: CASSLFGAGNEQFF. CDR3 nucleotide sequence: TGCGCCAGCAGCTTGTTCGGAGCTGGGAATGAGCAGTTCTTC.

The rearrangement joins TRBV7-2 to TRBJ1-3; TRBD1 might be the D (5 bases). Germline CDR1 and CDR2: SGHTA and FQGNSA. The length of the CDR3 is 15 residues. The V gene lost 2 bases and the J gene lost 0 bases, with 8 bases spanning the gap. The CDR3 loop is CASSLQGSSGNTIYF. As DNA, the CDR3 is TGTGCCAGCAGCTTACAGGGATCCTCTGGAAACACCATATATTTT.

This chain links TRBV18 with TRBJ1-2; D ambiguous. V shed 4 bases and J shed 5 bases, with 23 bases lying between them. Germline V CDR1 and CDR2: KGHSH, LQKENI. The CDR3 is made up of 17 amino acids. CDR3 region: CASSQSRLRAGGYGYTF. The CDR3, as DNA: TGTGCCAGCTCACAATCCCGGCTCCGGGCGGGAGGGTATGGCTACACCTTC.

The rearrangement joins TRBV12-3 or TRBV12-4 to TRBJ2-3; possibly TRBD2 for D (6 bases). V lost 3 bases and J 5 bases, leaving 9 bases between the germline ends. The CDR3 totals 13 residues. CDR3 sequence reads: CASSFSGGDTQYF. CDR3 in DNA: TGTGCCAGCAGTTTTTCCGGGGGAGATACGCAGTATTTT.

The rearrangement links TRBV3-1 (or the pseudogene TRBV3-2) to TRBJ2-1; D unresolved. The CDR3 runs to 12 residues. Germline CDR1 and CDR2: LGHDT and YNNKEL (reference sequence). Between the trimmed V and J ends, which lost 4 bases and 9 bases, there was a span of 10 bases. The CDR3 DNA follows: TGTGCCAGCAGCCCGAAATCTGGTGAGCAGTTCTTC. Translating gives CASSPKSGEQFF.

The sample holds one count of this clone. The rearrangement uses TRBV5-1 and TRBJ2-5; D call uncertain. CDR3 length: 15 residues. The ends were cut back, 0 bases at V and 4 bases at J, with 13 bases in the middle. The V gene's germline CDR1 is SGHRS and CDR2 YFSETQ. CDR3 sequence (DNA): TGCGCCAGCAGCTTGGAGGCAGGCGCACGAGAGACCCAGTACTTC. The encoded protein is CASSLEAGARETQYF.

This chain connects TRBV9 to TRBJ2-1; no definite D call. Germline lookup yields CDR1 SGDLS and CDR2 YYNGEE. CDR3 length: 12 residues. Trimming removed 0 bases at V and 9 bases at J, with 7 bases between. CDR3 DNA sequence: TGTGCCAGCAGCGTAGGGGTCGGTGAGCAGTTCTTC. This gives the protein CASSVGVGEQFF. Variable domain in full (rest from reference TRBV9 and TRBJ2-1): DSGVTQTPKHLITATGQRVTLRCSPRSGDLSVYWYQQSLDQGLQFLIQYYNGEERAKGNILERFSAQQFPDLHSELNLSSLELGDSALYFCASSVGVGEQFFGPGTRLTVL.

This chain links TRBV15 with TRBJ2-5; possibly TRBD2 for D (5 bases). Germline CDR1 reads LNHNV; CDR2 reads YYDKDF (reference sequence). The CDR3 length is 15 residues. V was pared by 0 bases and J by 7 bases, with 15 bases between. CDR3 loop: CATSRDRTYEGTQYF. CDR3 nucleotide sequence: TGTGCCACCAGCAGAGATAGGACTTATGAAGGGACCCAGTACTTC. Full variable domain (missing parts from reference TRBV15 and TRBJ2-5): DAMVIQNPRYQVTQFGKPVTLSCSQTLNHNVMYWYQQKSSQAPKLLFHYYDKDFNNEADTPDNFQSRRPNTSFCFLDIRSPGLGDTAMYLCATSRDRTYEGTQYFGPGTRLLVL.

The rearrangement joins TRBV3-1 (or the pseudogene TRBV3-2) to TRBJ2-1; the D gene is possibly TRBD2 (6 bases). Trimming pared 0 bases from V and 6 bases from J, leaving 18 bases between. The germline V gene has CDR1 LGHDT and CDR2 YNNKEL (reference sequence). The CDR3 consists of 17 residues. The CDR3 sequence is CASSQDLAGLGGNEQFF. CDR3 in DNA: TGTGCCAGCAGCCAAGATTTGGCAGGGCTGGGAGGCAATGAGCAGTTCTTC.

In this sample, this clone turned up once. The CDR3 sequence: CSESLTGLTDTQYF. In DNA form, the CDR3 reads TGCAGCGAGTCACTGACAGGGCTAACAGATACGCAGTATTTT. The chain has TRBV29-1 and TRBJ2-3; 7 positions agree with TRBD1. CDR1 SQVTM and CDR2 ANQGSEA come from the germline V gene. Trimming removed 7 bases from V and 3 bases from J; junction bases left unmatched: 10. The CDR3 runs 14 residues.

The chain links TRBV13 to TRBJ1-2, with 11 bases fitting TRBD1. Germline CDR1 and CDR2: PRHDT and FYEKMQ (reference sequence). Trimming took 6 bases from V and 4 from J; bases not matched to a gene: 4. The CDR3 is 14 residues long. DNA of the CDR3: TGTGCCAGCAGGAGGGGGACAGGGGGCTATGGCTACACCTTC. Amino acids: CASRRGTGGYGYTF.

To note about this clone: This sample also contains other DNA sequences that code for the same CDR3. The chain couples TRBV19 to TRBJ1-5; D is ambiguous. With 6 bases removed from V and 7 bases from J, the gap between germline ends came to 13 bases. Germline values: CDR1 LNHDA, CDR2 SQIVND (reference sequence). The CDR3 is 13 amino acids. CDR3 protein: CASSTLTRQPQHF. The CDR3 DNA reads TGTGCCAGTAGCACTCTGACACGGCAGCCCCAGCATTTT. Based on the CDR3 plus reference TRBV19 and TRBJ1-5, the full variable domain is DGGITQSPKYLFRKEGQNVTLSCEQNLNHDAMYWYRQDPGQGLRLIYYSQIVNDFQKGDIAEGYSVSREKKESFPLTVTSAQKNPTAFYLCASSTLTRQPQHFGDGTRLSIL.

The rearrangement joins TRBV7-3 to TRBJ2-3; the match to TRBD2 covers 7 bases. CDR1 is SGHTA, CDR2 FQGTGA, per germline. There are 14 residues in the CDR3. V trimming: 3 bases; J trimming: 3 bases; junction bases outside the gene matches: 3. Written as DNA, the CDR3 is TGTGCCAGCAGCTTTCGGGGGGAGACAGATACGCAGTATTTT. This gives the protein CASSFRGETDTQYF. Variable domain in full (rest from reference TRBV7-3 and TRBJ2-3): GAGVSQTPSNKVTEKGKYVELRCDPISGHTALYWYRQSLGQGPEFLIYFQGTGAADDSGLPNDRFFAVRPEGSVSTLKIQRTERGDSAVYLCASSFRGETDTQYFGPGTRLTVL.

The gene calls are TRBV11-2 and TRBJ2-3; 8 bases are a match to TRBD2. CDR1 SGHAT and CDR2 FQNNGV come from the germline V gene. The CDR3 consists of 14 residues. Germline trimming cut 6 bases from V and 4 bases from J; bases unmatched to any gene: 6. The CDR3 here is CASRQAGVPDTQYF. In DNA, the CDR3 is TGTGCCAGCAGACAAGCGGGGGTACCAGATACGCAGTATTTT.

This rearrangement joins TRBV9 to TRBJ2-5, with 9 bases fitting TRBD1. J gave up 1 base and V 4 bases, and 8 bases lay outside the gene matches. The CDR3 consists of 16 residues. CDR1 and CDR2 from the germline V gene are SGDLS and YYNGEE. CDR3 sequence reads: CASSPRRGQGQETQYF. CDR3 nucleotides: TGTGCCAGCAGCCCCCGCAGGGGACAGGGCCAAGAGACCCAGTACTTC.

This chain joins TRBV18 and TRBJ2-1; D is unclear. V was cut by 4 bases and J by 8 bases, with 6 bases left in between. This CDR3 spans 11 amino acids. CDR1 is KGHSH and CDR2 is LQKENI in the germline V gene. The CDR3 DNA sequence: TGTGCCAGCTCACAGGGTCATGAGCAGTTCTTC. It codes for CASSQGHEQFF.

Points on this clone: Other DNA sequences in the sample encode the same CDR3. The V call is TRBV6-5, the J call TRBJ1-2, with D hard to call. CDR3 length: 13 residues. In germline, CDR1 is MNHEY, CDR2 SVGAGI. The V end was cut by 4 bases, the J end by 4 bases, with 10 bases between. Here the CDR3 reads CASSSREGYGYTF. DNA for the CDR3: TGTGCCAGCAGTTCCAGAGAGGGCTATGGCTACACCTTC.

This chain connects TRBV27 to TRBJ2-7, with 10 bases identical to TRBD1. J gave up 5 bases and V 5 bases, and 9 bases lay outside the gene matches. There are 15 residues in the CDR3. Germline CDR1 and CDR2: MNHEY and SMNVEV (reference sequence). CDR3 nucleotides: TGTGCCAGCAGTAAGCTGACAGGGGGCGGGCACGAGCAGTACTTC. Translation gives CASSKLTGGGHEQYF.

The chain carries TRBV7-9 and TRBJ1-1, with D unresolved. This CDR3 is 15 amino acids long. V lost 1 base and J lost 3, with 12 bases in between. Germline V CDR1 and CDR2: SEHNR, FQNEAQ (reference sequence). The DNA of the CDR3 is TGTGCCAGCAGCTTAGAATCGGGAGTGTACACTGAAGCTTTCTTT. Translating gives CASSLESGVYTEAFF.

This chain connects TRBV30 to TRBJ1-2; 11 nucleotides agree with TRBD1. The CDR3 has 13 residues. CDR1 and CDR2 from the germline V gene are GTSNPN and SVGIG (reference sequence). Unmatched junction bases numbered 4, after V lost 3 bases and J lost 7 bases. Here the CDR3 reads CAWSVGTGGGYTF. Written as DNA, the CDR3 is TGTGCCTGGAGCGTCGGGACAGGGGGTGGCTACACCTTC.

The chain carries TRBV6-5 and TRBJ2-7, with 7 bases matching TRBD1. The germline gives CDR1 MNHEY, CDR2 SVGAGI. The CDR3 sequence is 14 residues long. Trimming at V came to 8 bases and at J to 2 bases, leaving 9 bases not matched to a gene. CDR3 protein: CASSRDRVAYEQYF. The CDR3, as DNA: TGTGCCAGCTCAAGAGACAGGGTTGCCTACGAGCAGTACTTC.

V gene TRBV12-3 or TRBV12-4 combines with J gene TRBJ1-1; no clear D. The CDR3 extends over 13 amino acids. V lost 5 bases and J lost 3, with 10 bases in between. The CDR3 here is CASSLERDTEAFF. As DNA, the CDR3 is TGTGCCAGCAGTCTCGAGAGGGACACTGAAGCTTTCTTT.